The sequence of this TCR beta chain was determined in a study of patients and donors after allogeneic stem cell transplantation. In germline, CDR1 is LGHNA, CDR2 YNFKEQ. The V end was cut by 0 bases, the J end by 4 bases, with 18 bases between. The CDR3 is 17 amino acids. One entry per CDR3 protein, called by TCRdb with MiXCR from the RT-PCR reads. The table has about 960,000 distinct CDR3 sequences, about a sixth seen once. The chain combines TRBV4-2 with TRBJ1-1, with D possibly being TRBD1 (5 bases). The sequencing input was blood, either unsorted or a sorted T cell fraction (not recorded which). The source of this sequence is a human donor who was either an allogeneic HSCT recipient or a stem cell or donor lymphocyte infusion donor (not recorded which). It is not recorded whose cells these are; they may come from a transplant donor. CDR3 in amino acids: CASSQDLVGREGTEAFF. DNA for the CDR3: TGTGCCAGCAGCCAAGATCTGGTGGGGCGGGAAGGCACTGAAGCTTTCTTT.